These 2 T cell receptor beta chains were all obtained from the same sample, sequenced in a study of blood T cell repertoires in COVID-19. The method was immunoSEQ multiplex PCR; TCRdb's version includes in-frame clones alone and lacks a portion of them. In the table there are 200,000 to 300,000 clones, roughly 89% of which are singletons. The sequenced material came from peripheral blood. The receptors come from a woman in her 40s who had recovered from COVID-19.

The chain is built from TRBV5-1 and TRBJ2-5; 10 nucleotides line up with TRBD2. The germline gives CDR1 SGHRS, CDR2 YFSETQ. The CDR3 is 16 amino acids. The V and J ends lost 4 bases and 4 bases, in that order; junction bases with no gene match: 10. The CDR3 spells CASSPTPSGGAETQYF. Here the CDR3 DNA reads TGCGCCAGCAGCCCTACTCCAAGCGGGGGGGCAGAGACCCAGTACTTC.

This clone was detected many times. V gene TRBV18 combines with J gene TRBJ2-2; TRBD2 agrees at 7 bases. With 3 bases clipped from V and 10 bases from J, the junction kept 8 bases outside the gene matches. The CDR3 sequence is 14 residues long. Per germline, CDR1 KGHSH and CDR2 LQKENI. The CDR3: CASSPLQGGKELFF. As DNA, the CDR3 is TGTGCCAGCTCACCGCTCCAGGGAGGGAAGGAGCTGTTTTTT. Full variable domain (missing parts from reference TRBV18 and TRBJ2-2): NAGVMQNPRHLVRRRGQEARLRCSPMKGHSHVYWYRQLPEEGLKFMVYLQKENIIDESGMPKERFSAEFPKEGPSILRIQQVVRGDSAAYFCASSPLQGGKELFFGEGSRLTVL.